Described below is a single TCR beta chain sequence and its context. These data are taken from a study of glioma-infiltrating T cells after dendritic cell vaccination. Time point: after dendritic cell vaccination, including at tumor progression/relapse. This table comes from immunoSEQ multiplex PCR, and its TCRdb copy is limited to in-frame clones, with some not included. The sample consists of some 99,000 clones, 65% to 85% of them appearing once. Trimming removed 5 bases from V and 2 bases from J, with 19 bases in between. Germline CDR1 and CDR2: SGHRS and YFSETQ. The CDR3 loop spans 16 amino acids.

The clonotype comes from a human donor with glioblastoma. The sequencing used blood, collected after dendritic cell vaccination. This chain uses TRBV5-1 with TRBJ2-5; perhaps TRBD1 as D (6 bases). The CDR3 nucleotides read TGCGCCAGCAGAGGTCTGGGGGCGATCGCGCAAGAGACCCAGTACTTC. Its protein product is CASRGLGAIAQETQYF.